This T cell receptor (beta chain) was identified during a study of blood T cell repertoires in COVID-19. In the authors' methods: Estimation of nucleated cell counts was performed using reference gene primer amplification. The method was immunoSEQ multiplex PCR; TCRdb's version includes in-frame clones alone and lacks a portion of them. The V and J calls and clone size are taken from that table; D and trimming were inferred from the DNA. The repertoire consists of nearly 350,000 clones, with about 88% occurring once and the leading ten covering more than 1%. Unmatched junction bases numbered 5, after V lost 4 bases and J lost 3 bases. Germline lookup yields CDR1 MDHEN and CDR2 SYDVKM. The CDR3 loop spans 15 amino acids.

This chain joins TRBV28 and TRBJ1-4; 7 bases line up with TRBD1. The sample comprised PBMCs or T cells enriched from blood (not recorded which). This TCR was sampled from a woman aged 25 to 39 who had recovered from COVID-19. CDR3 loop: CASSSTGSANEKLFF. DNA of the CDR3: TGTGCCAGCAGTTCGACAGGGTCGGCTAATGAAAAACTGTTTTTT.